The 24 T cell receptor beta chains in this list originate from one sample, sequenced in a study of T cell repertoires in cytomegalovirus infection. Antigens of these TCRs are unknown. TCRdb reanalysed the reads using MiXCR and keeps one entry per CDR3 protein. The sample lists 350,000 to 400,000 distinct CDR3 sequences; about 34% were seen once. The source was cultured PBMCs, collected from culture after CMV antigen stimulation. The receptor set was obtained from a human donor in good health (CMV status not recorded). Some clones in this sample may be carry-over from other donors' samples.

This chain joins TRBV29-1 and TRBJ2-3; D is possibly TRBD2 (6 bases). V was trimmed by 6 bases and J by 1 base, leaving 17 bases between them. The CDR3 spans 15 residues. The V gene's germline CDR1 is SQVTM and CDR2 ANQGSEA. CDR3: CSVAREVVGTDTQYF. The CDR3 nucleotides are TGCAGCGTCGCTAGGGAGGTGGTCGGCACAGATACGCAGTATTTT.

This clonotype was counted only a few times. CDR3 bases: TGTGCCAGCAGTTTATTTTTAGGGGGCGGGGACATTCAGTACTTC. Its translation is CASSLFLGGGDIQYF. This chain connects TRBV28 to TRBJ2-4; TRBD1 might be the D (7 bases). V was clipped by 1 base and J by 8 bases, with 15 bases between them. Germline V CDR1 and CDR2: MDHEN, SYDVKM. The CDR3 has 15 amino acids.

The V call is TRBV7-2, the J call TRBJ1-1; 10 bases line up with TRBD1. The germline V gene has CDR1 SGHTA and CDR2 FQGNSA. The CDR3 consists of 16 residues. The ends lost 5 bases at V and 2 bases at J; junction bases unmatched: 8. CDR3 region: CASSLSGTGDNTEAFF. The CDR3 DNA reads TGTGCCAGCAGCCTCAGCGGGACAGGGGATAACACTGAAGCTTTCTTT.

This clonotype was detected only a few times. The genes are TRBV6-5 and TRBJ2-5; 11 nucleotides agree with TRBD2. V shed 2 bases and J 3 bases; nucleotides not matched to a gene: 2. The CDR3 runs to 15 residues. Germline-derived CDR1 and CDR2 are MNHEY and SVGAGI. CDR3 bases: TGTGCCAGCAGTTACGGGACTAGCGGCGAAGAGACCCAGTACTTC. Translated, it gives CASSYGTSGEETQYF.

The chain recombines TRBV28 with TRBJ1-2; a possible D gene is TRBD1 (5 bases). The germline V and J ends were trimmed by 4 bases and 8 bases, with 14 bases remaining between them. Germline V gives CDR1 MDHEN, CDR2 SYDVKM. CDR3 length: 13 residues. CDR3 loop: CASSSEQVTGYTF. CDR3 nucleotide sequence: TGTGCCAGCAGTTCCGAACAGGTTACGGGCTACACCTTC.

Ten or more counts support this clonotype. The CDR3 DNA follows: TGTGCCAGCAGCTTAGGACCGGATCCCTACGAGCAGTACTTC. Residues: CASSLGPDPYEQYF. V is TRBV7-2 and J is TRBJ2-7; D is ambiguous. Germline CDR1 SGHTA, CDR2 FQGNSA. V gave up 1 base and J gave up 2 bases, with 9 bases separating them. The CDR3 contains 14 residues.

The V call is TRBV10-3, the J call TRBJ2-7; D unresolved. V was trimmed by 2 bases and J by 4 bases, leaving 3 bases between them. CDR1 ENHRY and CDR2 SYGVKD come from the germline V gene. This CDR3 has 11 residues. The CDR3 bases are TGTGCCATCAGTGAGGGTTACGAGCAGTACGTC. It translates to CAISEGYEQYV.

This clonotype was found many times. The rearrangement joins TRBV6-2 or TRBV6-3 to TRBJ1-2; 7 bases fit TRBD1. There are 17 residues in the CDR3. CDR1 is MNHEY, CDR2 SVGEGT, per germline. Unmatched junction bases numbered 17, after V lost 6 bases and J lost 4 bases. The DNA for the CDR3 is TGTGCCAGCAGGACGACGGGGGGTGCCGGGACAGCCTATGGCTACACCTTC. As protein: CASRTTGGAGTAYGYTF.

V usage is TRBV5-6 and J usage is TRBJ1-1; D gene uncertain. Trimming left V 0 bases short and J 2 bases short, with 8 bases between. This CDR3 has 14 residues. Germline V gene sequence: CDR1 SGHDT, CDR2 YYEEEE. The CDR3 loop is CASSLGPFNTEAFF. Here the CDR3 DNA reads TGTGCCAGCAGCTTGGGTCCCTTCAACACTGAAGCTTTCTTT.

V gene TRBV27 combines with J gene TRBJ2-1; D might be TRBD2 (6 bases). Trimming removed 8 bases at V and 8 bases at J, with 22 bases between. The CDR3 loop spans 15 amino acids. Germline-derived CDR1 and CDR2 are MNHEY and SMNVEV (reference sequence). DNA of the CDR3: TGTGCCAGCGGTGAGATAGCGGAAGGGGTCGATGAGCAGTTCTTC. Its translation: CASGEIAEGVDEQFF.

The V gene is TRBV7-2, the J gene TRBJ1-5; D is unresolved. V gave up 1 base and J gave up 7 bases, with 14 bases separating them. Germline assignment: CDR1 SGHTA and CDR2 FQGNSA. CDR3 length equals 15 residues. The CDR3 protein is CASSLGAGLRQPQHF. The CDR3 DNA reads TGTGCCAGCAGCTTAGGTGCGGGATTGCGGCAGCCCCAGCATTTT.

A few counts support this clonotype. The rearrangement links TRBV4-1 to TRBJ2-5; TRBD1 might be the D (5 bases). CDR3 length: 15 residues. V lost 0 bases to trimming and J lost 4 bases, with 12 bases between them. The germline gives CDR1 MGHRA, CDR2 YSYEKL. The CDR3 sequence is CASSQDPGSGETQYF. Written as DNA, the CDR3 is TGCGCCAGCAGCCAAGATCCAGGGTCGGGAGAGACCCAGTACTTC.

This clonotype has only a few counts. The chain is built from TRBV12-5 and TRBJ1-3; D gene uncertain. V was shortened by 7 bases and J by 5 bases, with 9 bases between the two germline ends. CDR3 length: 12 amino acids. Germline V CDR1 and CDR2: LGHNT, FRNRAP. CDR3 amino acids: CASEGDRNTIYF. CDR3 bases: TGTGCTAGTGAGGGAGATAGAAACACCATATATTTT.

In its sample, this clonotype was seen many times. The chain has TRBV9 and TRBJ1-6; no firm D call. This CDR3 has 16 amino acids. The germline V gene has CDR1 SGDLS and CDR2 YYNGEE. Trimming stripped 0 bases from V and 0 bases from J, with 7 bases between. Here the CDR3 reads CASSVGQLSYNSPLHF. The CDR3 coding sequence is TGTGCCAGCAGCGTAGGGCAGCTCTCCTATAATTCACCCCTCCACTTT.

This clonotype was found a few times. The chain combines TRBV7-2 with TRBJ2-1; 11 bases map to TRBD2. Germline V gene sequence: CDR1 SGHTA, CDR2 FQGNSA. V was pared by 3 bases and J by 9 bases, with 10 bases of the junction left unmatched. The CDR3 has 16 residues. CDR3 in amino acids: CASSLRTSGRVTEQFF. DNA for the CDR3: TGTGCCAGCAGCTTGCGAACTAGCGGGAGAGTCACTGAGCAGTTCTTC.

This rearrangement joins TRBV6-1 to TRBJ1-1, with D perhaps TRBD1 (5 bases). CDR3 length: 14 residues. Between the trimmed V and J ends, which lost 0 bases and 6 bases, there was a span of 11 bases. Germline V gene sequence: CDR1 MNHNS, CDR2 SASEGT. The CDR3 region is CASSEAWRGSEAFF. Written as DNA, the CDR3 is TGTGCCAGCAGTGAAGCGTGGCGGGGGTCTGAAGCTTTCTTT.

This clonotype has more than one count but fewer than ten. The rearrangement uses TRBV27 and TRBJ2-1; 10 bases are shared with TRBD2. This CDR3 spans 14 amino acids. Germline assignment: CDR1 MNHEY and CDR2 SMNVEV (reference sequence). With 5 bases clipped from V and 10 bases from J, the junction kept 8 bases outside the gene matches. The CDR3 reads CASSRRTSGKEQFF. CDR3 sequence (DNA): TGTGCCAGCAGTCGACGGACTAGCGGAAAGGAGCAGTTCTTC.

The chain is built from TRBV7-2 and TRBJ1-2; 8 bases match TRBD1. V shed 4 bases and J 7 bases; nucleotides not matched to a gene: 8. The CDR3 sequence is 14 residues long. Germline-derived CDR1 and CDR2 are SGHTA and FQGNSA. CDR3 sequence: CASSSRQGLGGYTF. Written as DNA, the CDR3 is TGTGCCAGCAGCTCAAGACAGGGGTTAGGTGGCTACACCTTC.

V usage is TRBV29-1 and J usage is TRBJ2-3; 10 positions match TRBD2. J lost 3 bases, V lost 0 bases, and 9 bases had no gene match. Germline loops: CDR1 SQVTM, CDR2 ANQGSEA. This CDR3 spans 17 amino acids. The CDR3 bases are TGCAGCGTTGAAGATCCAAGCGGGAGGGCAGGAACAGATACGCAGTATTTT. Translating it yields CSVEDPSGRAGTDTQYF.

This clonotype has a count of ten or more. The rearrangement joins TRBV19 to TRBJ1-3, with TRBD1 identical over 11 bases. The CDR3 has 15 amino acids. The V and J ends lost 9 bases and 4 bases, in that order; junction bases with no gene match: 8. Germline V lookup: CDR1 LNHDA, CDR2 SQIVND (reference sequence). This chain's CDR3 is CASATGTGGGNTIYF. The CDR3 region has the DNA TGTGCCAGCGCAACCGGGACAGGGGGAGGAAACACCATATATTTT.

This chain connects TRBV2 to TRBJ2-2; a possible D gene is TRBD1 (6 bases). Trimming pared 6 bases from V and 4 bases from J, leaving 12 bases between. This CDR3 contains 14 residues. Per the germline V gene, CDR1 is SNHLY and CDR2 is FYNNEI. The DNA of the CDR3 is TGTGCCAGCAGCGAACAGGGTAGCACCGGGGAGCTGTTTTTT. Translated: CASSEQGSTGELFF.

The chain has TRBV28 and TRBJ2-7; D possibly matches TRBD1 or TRBD2 (5 bases each). With 2 bases removed from V and 4 bases from J, the gap between germline ends came to 12 bases. The CDR3 covers 14 residues. The germline gives CDR1 MDHEN, CDR2 SYDVKM. CDR3 loop: CASSLGTGIYEQYF. CDR3 nucleotide sequence: TGTGCCAGCAGTTTAGGGACGGGAATTTACGAGCAGTACTTC.

This rearrangement joins TRBV7-2 to TRBJ2-1, with no clear D. The CDR3 has 15 amino acids. The germline V and J ends were trimmed by 4 bases and 1 base, with 11 bases remaining between them. Germline assignment: CDR1 SGHTA and CDR2 FQGNSA. DNA of the CDR3: TGTGCCAGCAGCTCGAATGACTTGTCCTACAATGAGCAGTTCTTC. It is translated as CASSSNDLSYNEQFF. Combining the CDR3 with reference TRBV7-2 and TRBJ2-1 gives the whole variable domain GAGVSQSPSNKVTEKGKDVELRCDPISGHTALYWYRQSLGQGLEFLIYFQGNSAPDKSGLPSDRFSAERTGGSVSTLTIQRTQQEDSAVYLCASSSNDLSYNEQFFGPGTRLTVL.

The chain combines TRBV6-2 or TRBV6-3 with TRBJ1-5, with 8 bases lining up with TRBD1. Per the germline V gene, CDR1 is MNHEY and CDR2 is SVGEGT. The trim removed 0 bases at V and 7 bases at J, leaving 5 bases unmatched. The CDR3 consists of 15 residues. CDR3 sequence: CASSYSRTGWQPQHF. CDR3 DNA sequence: TGTGCCAGCAGTTACTCGAGGACAGGGTGGCAGCCCCAGCATTTT.